This entry is about one T cell receptor (beta chain). Its antigen remains unknown. Profiled with immunoSEQ multiplex PCR; TCRdb holds only in-frame clones, not every one. The sample contains around 180,000 clones, approximately 94% of which appear only once. The ends lost 1 base at V and 7 bases at J; junction bases unmatched: 12. Germline V gene lookup returns CDR1 SGHVS and CDR2 FNYEAQ. The length of the CDR3 is 16 residues. These data come from a study of T cell responses to AZD1222 COVID-19 vaccine. Study conclusions and caveats: Distributed over spike, vaccine-associated CD4 TCRs predominated at 160-218 and 743-854.

The material sequenced was peripheral blood, taken on day 0 of AZD1222 vaccination. The receptor was derived from an adult in good health. V gene TRBV7-6 combines with J gene TRBJ2-5; 7 bases fit TRBD2. The CDR3 DNA sequence: TGTGCCAGCAGCTTAGGGCTTCCTAGCGGACGAGGGACCCAGTACTTC. This translates into CASSLGLPSGRGTQYF.